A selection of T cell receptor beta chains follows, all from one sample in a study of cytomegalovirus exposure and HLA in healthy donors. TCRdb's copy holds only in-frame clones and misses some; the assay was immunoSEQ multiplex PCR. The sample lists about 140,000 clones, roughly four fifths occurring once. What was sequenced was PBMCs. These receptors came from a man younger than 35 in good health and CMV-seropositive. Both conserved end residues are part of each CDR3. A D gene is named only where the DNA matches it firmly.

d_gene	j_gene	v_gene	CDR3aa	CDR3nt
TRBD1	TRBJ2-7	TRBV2	CASHRTGNYEQYF	TGTGCCAGCCACCGGACAGGGAACTACGAGCAGTACTTC
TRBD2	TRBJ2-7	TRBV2	CASRTSRTYEQYF	TGTGCCAGTCGGACTAGCCGAACCTACGAGCAGTACTTC
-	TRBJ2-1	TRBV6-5	CASSSPGGWNEQFF	TGTGCCAGCAGTTCCCCCGGGGGTTGGAATGAGCAGTTCTTC
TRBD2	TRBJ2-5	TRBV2	CASSDTSGQETQYF	TGTGCCAGCAGTGATACTAGCGGGCAAGAGACCCAGTACTTC
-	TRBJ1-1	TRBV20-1	CSAVQDREAFF	TGCAGTGCTGTCCAAGACAGAGAAGCTTTCTTT
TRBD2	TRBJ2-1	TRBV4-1	CASSPLAGGPKYEQFF	TGCGCCAGCAGCCCTTTAGCGGGAGGGCCTAAGTATGAGCAGTTCTTC
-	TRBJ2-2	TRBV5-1	CASSFGLDPGTGELFF	TGCGCCAGCAGCTTCGGACTTGATCCGGGCACCGGGGAGCTGTTTTTT
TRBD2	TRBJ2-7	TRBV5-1	CASSQQTSGSSYEQYF	TGCGCCAGCAGCCAACAGACTAGCGGGAGCTCCTACGAGCAGTACTTC
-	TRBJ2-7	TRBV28	CASRPRRPNTYEQYF	TGTGCCAGCAGACCTCGGAGACCCAATACCTACGAGCAGTACTTC
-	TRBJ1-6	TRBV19	CASSITGFSPLHF	TGTGCCAGTAGTATAACGGGGTTTTCACCCCTCCACTTT
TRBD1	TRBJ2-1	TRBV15	CATSTLNRDRNNEQFF	TGTGCCACCAGCACCCTGAACCGGGACAGAAACAATGAGCAGTTCTTC